This is a list of T cell receptor beta chains from one sample in a study of blood T cell repertoires in COVID-19. Here immunoSEQ multiplex PCR was the method, and the copy in TCRdb shows in-frame clones only, minus some. This table holds roughly 70,000 clones, roughly 78% found once. Input material: peripheral blood. Receptors originate from a human donor in a cohort sampled during active COVID-19. CDR3s include the opening cysteine and the closing phenylalanine or tryptophan. Each record gives: J gene, clone size, V gene, D gene, CDR3 DNA, CDR3 protein. A D gene is named only where the DNA matches it firmly. Where a row states a size, it is once, few, many or the class of an expanded clone; other rows omit it.

TRBJ1-3 NA TRBV30 TRBD1 TGTGCCTGGAGAGCCCCGGGACAGGGGGCTGGAAACACCATATATTTT CAWRAPGQGAGNTIYF
TRBJ1-1 NA TRBV19 NA TGTGCCAGTAGTATCAAAGGGGATACTGAAGCTTTCTTT CASSIKGDTEAFF
TRBJ2-7 NA TRBV11-3 TRBD1 TGTGCCAGCAGCTCGGCCGGGACAGGGGTCGAGCAGTACTTC CASSSAGTGVEQYF
TRBJ1-2 NA TRBV4-3 TRBD1 TGCGCCAGCAGCCAAGCCGCAGGGGGAGGCTACACCTTC CASSQAAGGGYTF
TRBJ2-7 NA TRBV27 NA TGTGCCAGCAGTAGCCGAACCTACGAGCAGTACTTC CASSSRTYEQYF
TRBJ1-6 NA TRBV28 TRBD1 TGTGCCAGCAGTTTCAGGGGGAGCTATAATTCACCCCTCCACTTT CASSFRGSYNSPLHF
TRBJ1-5 few TRBV18 NA TGTGCCAGCTCACCACTTCAGGGCGGTCAGCCCCAGCATTTT CASSPLQGGQPQHF
TRBJ1-1 NA TRBV10-1 TRBD1 TGCGCCAGCAGTGGGACAGGGCTCAGGTTAAATAGAGAACCTATTAACACTGAAGCTTTCTTT CASSGTGLRLNREPINTEAFF
TRBJ2-2 NA TRBV27 TRBD1 TGTGCCAGCAGCCGACAGGGATCCGGGGAGCTGTTTTTT CASSRQGSGELFF
TRBJ2-7 NA TRBV28 NA TGTGCCAGCACAGGGCGTTACGAGCAGTACTTC CASTGRYEQYF
TRBJ1-4 NA TRBV28 NA TGTGCCAGCAGTTTATTGGGGGCCACTAATGAAAAACTGTTTTTT CASSLLGATNEKLFF
TRBJ2-2 NA TRBV3-1/TRBV3-2 TRBD1 TGTGCCAGCAGCCGACAGGGCACCGGGGAGCTGTTTTTT CASSRQGTGELFF
TRBJ2-7 NA TRBV11-2 TRBD1 TGTGCCAGCAGCTGGACAGGGATTTTGGCGGACGAGCAGTACTTC CASSWTGILADEQYF
TRBJ2-7 NA TRBV5-1 NA TGCGCCAGCAGCTTGCAGGGCCACGAGCAGTACTTC CASSLQGHEQYF
TRBJ2-7 NA TRBV3-1/TRBV3-2 TRBD2 TGTGCCAGCAGCCCTGGGGGCCCTAGCGGGGCCAACGAGCAGTACTTC CASSPGGPSGANEQYF
TRBJ2-3 NA TRBV29-1 TRBD2 TGCAGCGTTGAGCGGGGGAGCACAGATACGCAGTATTTT CSVERGSTDTQYF
TRBJ1-3 NA TRBV3-1/TRBV3-2 NA TGTGCCAGCCACGTCGGTGGAGGTGGAAACACCATATATTTT CASHVGGGGNTIYF
TRBJ2-7 once TRBV28 TRBD1 TGTGCCAGCAGTCTCACCGGGACAGGGAGCTACGAGCAGTACTTC CASSLTGTGSYEQYF
TRBJ2-3 NA TRBV4-2 NA TGTGCCAGCAGCCAAGTAGGAGGGCCTATTCTCACAGATACGCAGTATTTT CASSQVGGPILTDTQYF
TRBJ1-1 few TRBV9 TRBD1 TGTGCCAGCAGCGTAGATCAGGGGGAAGCCACTGAAGCTTTCTTT CASSVDQGEATEAFF
TRBJ2-7 few TRBV27 TRBD1 TGTGCCAGCAGTTCCCTCGGACAGGGGAATTACGAGCAGTACTTC CASSSLGQGNYEQYF
TRBJ2-1 NA TRBV5-6 TRBD2 TGTGCCAGCAGCCCCGTGGCGGGAGGCCGATTAGATGAGCAGTTCTTC CASSPVAGGRLDEQFF
TRBJ2-7 NA TRBV5-4 TRBD2 TGTGCCAGCAGCTCAATAGCGGGAGGAGGATCATACGAGCAGTACTTC CASSSIAGGGSYEQYF
TRBJ1-1 NA TRBV27 NA TGTGCCAGCAGTTTATACGCTCTAACTCTAGACGGGAACACTGAAGCTTTCTTT CASSLYALTLDGNTEAFF
TRBJ1-6 NA TRBV3-1/TRBV3-2 NA TGTGCCAGCAGCCACCAGGGTAATTCACCCCTCCACTTT CASSHQGNSPLHF
TRBJ1-5 NA TRBV4-3 NA TGCGCCAGCAGCCAAGACGGGCAGGGGAATCAGCCCCAGCATTTT CASSQDGQGNQPQHF
TRBJ2-7 NA TRBV29-1 NA TGCAGCGTCCCCCGGGACGGGGGTCGCGAGCAGTACTTC CSVPRDGGREQYF
TRBJ2-2 NA TRBV6-5 NA TGTGCCAGCAGTCCCCGGACTGGGTGGGCCGGGGAGCTGTTTTTT CASSPRTGWAGELFF
TRBJ1-5 NA TRBV27 NA TGTGCCAGCAGTTTAGAGAGGGCGGGCAATCAGCCCCAGCATTTT CASSLERAGNQPQHF
TRBJ2-7 many TRBV19 NA TGTGCCACCTCCAGGGGTAGGGCCTACGAGCAGTACTTC CATSRGRAYEQYF
TRBJ2-7 once TRBV5-6 NA TGTGCCAGCAGCTTGGGTAGGACAGCGGCCTACGAGCAGTACTTC CASSLGRTAAYEQYF
TRBJ2-7 NA TRBV11-2 NA TGTGCCAGCAGCCTCCGGTCCTCCTACGAGCAGTACTTC CASSLRSSYEQYF
TRBJ2-1 NA TRBV5-4 TRBD1 TGTGCCAGCAGCTTTAGGGACAGGGGATACAATGAGCAGTTCTTC CASSFRDRGYNEQFF
TRBJ1-3 NA TRBV5-1 TRBD1 TGCGCCAGCAGCGTCGGGACAGGGTCGGGAAACACCATATATTTT CASSVGTGSGNTIYF
TRBJ2-7 once TRBV11-3 NA TGTGCCAGCAGCTTAGATGCTCGCAGGGTGAACGAGCAGTACTTC CASSLDARRVNEQYF
TRBJ1-2 NA TRBV18 TRBD1 TGTGCCAGCTCACCAGGAGGACAGGGACTCTATGGCTACACCTTC CASSPGGQGLYGYTF
TRBJ1-6 NA TRBV3-1/TRBV3-2 TRBD1 TGTGCCAGCAGCCCGCGGACAGGGGGTTCACCCCTCCACTTT CASSPRTGGSPLHF
TRBJ1-2 once TRBV28 NA TGTGCCAGCGTTGACACCAACTATGGCTACACCTTC CASVDTNYGYTF
TRBJ2-7 few TRBV28 TRBD1 TGTGCCAGCAGTTTCCAGGGGGCATACGAGCAGTACTTC CASSFQGAYEQYF